The sequence of this TCR beta chain was determined in a study of blood T cell repertoires in COVID-19. Overall study context: Acute and convalescent COVID-19 samples came from the United States, Italy and Spain.

The protocol was immunoSEQ multiplex PCR, while the TCRdb copy is restricted to in-frame clones and leaves out a portion. The sample holds 220,000 or so clones, 82% seen once. This CDR3 contains 14 residues. V trimming: 6 bases; J trimming: 5 bases; junction bases outside the gene matches: 9. Germline V gene sequence: CDR1 MNHEY, CDR2 SMNVEV (reference sequence). Specimen: PBMCs or T cells enriched from blood (not recorded which). The sequence came from a woman aged 55-70 years who had recovered from COVID-19. The chain combines TRBV27 with TRBJ1-2; TRBD1 matches 7 bases. In nucleotides, the CDR3 is TGTGCCAGCAGAACGGGACAGACTTCTTATGGCTACACCTTC. Translated: CASRTGQTSYGYTF.